These 2 T cell receptor beta chains were sequenced from one sample in a study of siplizumab effects on memory and regulatory T cells. Profiled with immunoSEQ multiplex PCR; TCRdb holds only in-frame clones, not every one. The data contain about 120,000 clones, around 94% of them seen just once; the ten biggest clones take up roughly 1.7%. Sequencing input: non-Treg CD4+ T cells sorted from blood. Receptors originate from a human donor in good health.

This clone came up once. This chain joins TRBV19 and TRBJ2-1; 9 bases agree with TRBD1. The V gene end was trimmed by 6 bases and the J gene end by 1 base; junction bases not matched to a gene: 4. Germline lookup yields CDR1 LNHDA and CDR2 SQIVND (reference sequence). CDR3 size: 15 residues. CDR3 nucleotides: TGTGCCAGTAGACCCGGGACAGGGTCCTACAATGAGCAGTTCTTC. Amino acids: CASRPGTGSYNEQFF.

The V and J genes are TRBV6-5 and TRBJ2-2; D is unclear. Germline values: CDR1 MNHEY, CDR2 SVGAGI. The V end was cut by 0 bases, the J end by 5 bases, with 7 bases between. The CDR3 runs 14 residues. CDR3 sequence (DNA): TGTGCCAGCAGTTACTCATCTGCAACCGGGGAGCTGTTTTTT. This codes for CASSYSSATGELFF.